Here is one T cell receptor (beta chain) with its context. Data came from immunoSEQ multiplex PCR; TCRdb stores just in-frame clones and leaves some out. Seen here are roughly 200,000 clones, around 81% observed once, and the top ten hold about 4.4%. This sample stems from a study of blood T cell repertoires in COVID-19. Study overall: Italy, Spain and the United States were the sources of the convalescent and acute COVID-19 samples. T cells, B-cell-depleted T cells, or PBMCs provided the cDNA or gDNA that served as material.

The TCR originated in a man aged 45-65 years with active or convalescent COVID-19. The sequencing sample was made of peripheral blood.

CDR3: CASSATGTALEAFF. CDR3 sequence (DNA): TGTGCCAGTAGTGCCACCGGGACAGCTTTAGAAGCTTTCTTT. The rearrangement links TRBV19 to TRBJ1-1; 7 bases fit TRBD1. In germline, CDR1 is LNHDA, CDR2 SQIVND (reference sequence). The V gene end was trimmed by 5 bases and the J gene end by 8 bases; junction bases not matched to a gene: 11. The CDR3 is made up of 14 amino acids.